The 27 T cell receptor beta chains in this list originate from one sample, sequenced in a study of blood T cells in healthy people across ages. A sample-barcoded 5' primer and a J-beta primer mix were used in a second PCR of about 6 to 11 cycles. From the 5' RACE reads, TCRdb called clonotypes with MiXCR, one entry per CDR3 protein. There are over 750,000 distinct CDR3 sequences in the sample; roughly 25% occur only once, and 9.4% lies in the top ten. The same data also went into a second study, on T cells of mothers and their children.

Sequenced sample: blood. These receptors were obtained from a boy between 10 and 17 years old in good health.

The chain is built from TRBV11-2 and TRBJ2-1; D uncertain. The CDR3 length is 15 residues. The ends were cut back, 0 bases at V and 0 bases at J, with 6 bases in the middle. CDR1 and CDR2 from the germline V gene are SGHAT and FQNNGV. In nucleotides, the CDR3 is TGTGCCAGCAGCTTAGAATATGGCTCCTACAATGAGCAGTTCTTC. This sequence encodes CASSLEYGSYNEQFF.

CDR3 residues: CASSYAGVNEQFF. The CDR3 nucleotides read TGTGCCAGCAGTTACGCGGGAGTTAATGAGCAGTTCTTC. V is TRBV6-5 and J is TRBJ2-1; 7 positions match TRBD2. Germline V gives CDR1 MNHEY, CDR2 SVGAGI. Trimming removed 2 bases from V and 7 bases from J; junction bases left unmatched: 2. This CDR3 is built from 13 residues.

This chain links TRBV20-1 with TRBJ2-7; either TRBD1 or TRBD2 may fit D (6 bases each). The V end lost 3 bases, the J end lost 0 bases, and 15 bases lay between the germline ends. The germline V gene encodes CDR1 DFQATT and CDR2 SNEGSKA (reference sequence). The CDR3 totals 15 residues. This CDR3 reads CSASYRGLGSYEQYF. The CDR3 nucleotides read TGCAGTGCTAGTTACCGGGGGCTAGGCTCCTACGAGCAGTACTTC.

V usage is TRBV15 and J usage is TRBJ2-7, with TRBD2 matching 10 bases. Trimming removed 6 bases from V and 2 bases from J; junction bases left unmatched: 7. There are 15 residues in the CDR3. The germline gives CDR1 LNHNV, CDR2 YYDKDF (reference sequence). The CDR3 nucleotides read TGTGCCACCAGGGATAGAAGCGGGAGGGCCTACGAGCAGTACTTC. This sequence encodes CATRDRSGRAYEQYF.

This clonotype has just a few counts. The V gene is TRBV29-1, the J gene TRBJ1-1, with TRBD1 identical over 12 bases. The CDR3 runs to 18 residues. Trimming removed 7 bases from V and 0 bases from J; junction bases left unmatched: 15. From germline, CDR1 is SQVTM and CDR2 ANQGSEA. The CDR3 DNA reads as TGCAGCGATGGGGACAGGGGGCGAGTTTGGGTAATGAACACTGAAGCTTTCTTT. Translation gives CSDGDRGRVWVMNTEAFF.

This clonotype was seen a handful of times. This chain connects TRBV20-1 to TRBJ1-1; 7 bases fit TRBD1. With V trimmed by 4 bases and J by 0 bases, 2 bases remained unmatched. Per the germline V gene, CDR1 is DFQATT and CDR2 is SNEGSKA (reference sequence). This CDR3 contains 13 residues. CDR3 residues: CSATTGLNTEAFF. The CDR3 nucleotides read TGCAGTGCTACGACAGGGTTGAACACTGAAGCTTTCTTT.

There are a few counts of this clonotype. In nucleotides, the CDR3 is TGCGCCACCCAAGGGACAGGGGGGAGGAATGAGCAGTTCTTC. Protein sequence: CATQGTGGRNEQFF. The genes are TRBV4-1 and TRBJ2-5; 11 positions agree with TRBD1. The closer fit of TRBJ2-1 to the DNA end suggests the J call may be wrong. The CDR3 loop spans 14 amino acids. Per germline, CDR1 MGHRA and CDR2 YSYEKL.

V gene TRBV7-9 combines with J gene TRBJ1-1; D is ambiguous. Trimming stripped 4 bases from V and 6 bases from J, with 6 bases between. CDR1 is SEHNR and CDR2 is FQNEAQ in the germline V gene (reference sequence). This CDR3 has 11 residues. CDR3 in DNA: TGTGCCAGCAGCTCAGCGGCTGAAGCTTTCTTT. This encodes CASSSAAEAFF.

This chain links TRBV7-2 with TRBJ2-1; no reliable D call. The CDR3 covers 14 residues. CDR1 is SGHTA, CDR2 FQGNSA, per germline. The germline V and J ends were trimmed by 2 bases and 6 bases, with 11 bases remaining between them. The CDR3 region is CASSLINDANEQFF. In nucleotides, the CDR3 is TGTGCCAGCAGCTTAATCAACGACGCCAATGAGCAGTTCTTC.

This CDR3 reads CSVEGQGGNTIYF. CDR3 bases: TGCAGCGTTGAGGGACAGGGTGGAAACACCATATATTTT. The rearrangement links TRBV29-1 to TRBJ1-3, with 9 bases identical to TRBD1. V was pared by 3 bases and J by 3 bases, with 0 bases of the junction left unmatched. The length of the CDR3 is 13 residues. CDR1 is SQVTM, CDR2 ANQGSEA, per germline.

J is TRBJ2-5 and V is TRBV29-1; 8 nucleotides agree with TRBD2. Trimming cost V 4 bases and J 2 bases; bases outside gene matches: 9. CDR1 and CDR2 from the germline V gene are SQVTM and ANQGSEA. This CDR3 is 15 amino acids long. The CDR3 loop reads CSVAVAGLGQETQYF. CDR3 in DNA: TGCAGCGTTGCCGTAGCGGGATTAGGGCAAGAGACCCAGTACTTC.

CDR3 bases: TGTGCCATCAGTGTCGCGGGGAGGCAAGAGACCCAGTACTTC. This gives the protein CAISVAGRQETQYF. The chain is built from TRBV10-3 and TRBJ2-5, with D possibly being TRBD2 (6 bases). Germline V gene sequence: CDR1 ENHRY, CDR2 SYGVKD. The CDR3 extends over 14 amino acids. V was pared by 4 bases and J by 2 bases, with 11 bases between.

This clonotype has only one observation. The gene calls are TRBV6-2 or TRBV6-3 and TRBJ2-3; 7 bases agree with TRBD2. This CDR3 has 15 residues. V lost 5 bases, J lost 2 bases, and 7 bases stayed unmatched. Germline assignment: CDR1 MNHEY and CDR2 SVGEGT. CDR3 coding DNA: TGTGCCAGCAGTAGTCTAGCGGACTACACAGATACGCAGTATTTT. The encoded protein is CASSSLADYTDTQYF.

The sample holds a few counts of this clonotype. The chain uses TRBV7-6 and TRBJ2-5, with D tentatively TRBD1 (6 bases). Germline CDR1 is SGHVS and CDR2 is FNYEAQ. This CDR3 region has 15 residues. V was trimmed by 5 bases and J by 1 base, leaving 14 bases between them. CDR3 in amino acids: CASSPRTEPQETQYF. DNA of the CDR3: TGTGCCAGCAGCCCGAGGACAGAACCCCAAGAGACCCAGTACTTC.

There are a few counts of this clonotype. CDR3 bases: TGTGCCAGCAGCTTAATAGGGAATAACGAGCAGTACTTC. Translating gives CASSLIGNNEQYF. The chain combines TRBV11-2 with TRBJ2-7; no clear D gene. Per the germline V gene, CDR1 is SGHAT and CDR2 is FQNNGV. There are 13 residues in the CDR3. V gave up 2 bases and J gave up 5 bases, with 10 bases separating them.

This clonotype has just a few counts. This sequence joins TRBV5-1 and TRBJ2-1, with TRBD1 matching 7 bases. V lost 1 base and J lost 8; bases outside the gene matches: 6. There are 14 residues in the CDR3. CDR1 SGHRS and CDR2 YFSETQ come from the germline V gene. Written as DNA, the CDR3 is TGCGCCAGCAGCTTGTTGGGGACAGCTGATGAGCAGTTCTTC. Protein: CASSLLGTADEQFF.

In its sample, this clonotype was seen a few times. The chain has TRBV10-2 and TRBJ2-7; 7 bases match TRBD1. The CDR3 totals 14 residues. V gave up 6 bases and J gave up 3 bases; unmatched junction bases: 8. The V gene's germline CDR1 is WSHSY and CDR2 SAAADI. The CDR3 loop is CASRIGTEIYEQYF. CDR3 nucleotide sequence: TGCGCCAGCAGGATCGGGACAGAAATCTACGAGCAGTACTTC.

The chain has TRBV29-1 and TRBJ2-2, with D unresolved. The germline gives CDR1 SQVTM, CDR2 ANQGSEA. The CDR3 covers 13 residues. Trimming removed 0 bases at V and 5 bases at J, with 7 bases between. The chain's CDR3 is CSVEDMVTGELFF. The CDR3 coding sequence is TGCAGCGTTGAAGATATGGTTACCGGGGAGCTGTTTTTT.

The chain employs TRBV25-1 and TRBJ2-7; 9 bases are a match to TRBD1. With 0 bases clipped from V and 4 bases from J, the junction kept 4 bases outside the gene matches. This CDR3 has 15 residues. Germline CDR1 MGHDK, CDR2 SYGVNS. The DNA for the CDR3 is TGTGCCAGCAGTGAATATGGACAGGGGTCGTACGAGCAGTACTTC. Amino acids: CASSEYGQGSYEQYF.

This clonotype was recorded a few times. J is TRBJ2-7 and V is TRBV20-1; D possibly corresponds to TRBD2 (6 bases). There are 15 residues in the CDR3. The V gene's germline CDR1 is DFQATT and CDR2 SNEGSKA (reference sequence). V lost 0 bases, J lost 3 bases, and 15 bases lay in between. The CDR3 DNA reads TGCAGTGCTAGAGATCCAACGGGAGACGGCTACGAGCAGTACTTC. It translates to CSARDPTGDGYEQYF.

In its sample, this clonotype was seen a few times. The CDR3 spells CANSSWEETQYF. In DNA, the CDR3 is TGTGCCAACAGTTCCTGGGAGGAGACCCAGTACTTC. V is TRBV5-6 and J is TRBJ2-5, with D possibly being TRBD2 (5 bases). The CDR3 is 12 amino acids. The germline CDR1 and CDR2 sequences are SGHDT and YYEEEE. Trimming took 9 bases from V and 5 from J, leaving 14 bases between them.

In this sample, this clonotype turned up a few times. This rearrangement joins TRBV12-3 or TRBV12-4 to TRBJ2-1; 9 bases agree with TRBD2. V was clipped by 5 bases and J by 0 bases; unmatched bases: 8. The CDR3 is 17 amino acids. The CDR3 DNA sequence: TGTGCCAGCAGTCAGGGCCTAGCGGGGAGCTCCTACAATGAGCAGTTCTTC. This sequence encodes CASSQGLAGSSYNEQFF.

This clonotype occurred a few times. This rearrangement joins TRBV27 to TRBJ2-3; 8 bases match TRBD2. The CDR3 is 18 residues long. V dropped 1 base and J dropped 4; count of bases not matched to a gene: 13. Per germline, CDR1 MNHEY and CDR2 SMNVEV (reference sequence). The DNA for the CDR3 is TGTGCCAGCAGTTTATTGCCCCCAGCGGGAGCGGTTGCAGATACGCAGTATTTT. Translating it yields CASSLLPPAGAVADTQYF.

This clonotype was found a few times. The chain uses TRBV12-3 or TRBV12-4 and TRBJ1-2, with 12 nucleotides matching TRBD1. The CDR3 is 15 amino acids. V dropped 3 bases and J dropped 6; count of bases not matched to a gene: 5. For the CDR3, the DNA is TGTGCCAGCAGTTTGGGGGGACAGGGGGCGAATGGCTACACCTTC. It translates to CASSLGGQGANGYTF.

There are a few counts of this clonotype. The chain employs TRBV2 and TRBJ1-6; D is possibly TRBD1 (5 bases). Trimming stripped 6 bases from V and 9 bases from J, with 18 bases between. Germline loops: CDR1 SNHLY, CDR2 FYNNEI. The CDR3 is 15 residues long. The DNA for the CDR3 is TGTGCCAGCAGACCCGGGGCAGGGTATGGTTCACCCCTCCACTTT. Its translation is CASRPGAGYGSPLHF.

The chain recombines TRBV6-5 with TRBJ2-3; D is unclear. Trimming stripped 5 bases from V and 4 bases from J, with 7 bases between. The CDR3 is 12 amino acids. The germline CDR1 and CDR2 sequences are MNHEY and SVGAGI. The CDR3 DNA sequence: TGTGCCAGCAGTATGAGAGCAGATACGCAGTATTTT. Protein: CASSMRADTQYF.

This sequence joins TRBV20-1 and TRBJ2-1, with D tentatively TRBD1 (5 bases). The CDR3 has 13 residues. The V gene lost 6 bases and the J gene lost 0 bases, with 9 bases spanning the gap. Germline CDR1 DFQATT, CDR2 SNEGSKA (reference sequence). The CDR3 is CSADQGSYNEQFF. CDR3 coding DNA: TGCAGTGCCGATCAGGGCTCCTACAATGAGCAGTTCTTC.